The 11 T cell receptor beta chains given below trace back to one sample, sequenced in a study of cytomegalovirus exposure and HLA in healthy donors. The PCR contained 60 Vbeta and 13 Jbeta primers. Some clones are missing from TCRdb's copy, which holds only in-frame ones; the method was immunoSEQ multiplex PCR. This table holds 190,000 or so clones, 80% found once. Source material: PBMCs. Receptors originate from a boy under 18 in good health and CMV-seronegative.

This clone was seen only a few times. The V and J genes are TRBV30 and TRBJ1-5, with TRBD1 identical over 7 bases. J gave up 5 bases and V 4 bases, and 5 bases lay outside the gene matches. The CDR3 runs 13 residues. CDR1 and CDR2 from the germline V gene are GTSNPN and SVGIG (reference sequence). Here the CDR3 DNA reads TGTGCCTGGACGACAGGGAGGCATCAGCCCCAGCATTTT. Its protein product is CAWTTGRHQPQHF. Complete variable domain (other parts from reference TRBV30 and TRBJ1-5): SQTIHQWPATLVQPVGSPLSLECTVEGTSNPNLYWYRQAAGRGLQLLFYSVGIGQISSEVPQNLSASRPQDRQFILSSKKLLLSDSGFYLCAWTTGRHQPQHFGDGTRLSIL.

There are a few counts of this clone. This chain uses TRBV6-5 with TRBJ1-6; 7 nucleotides match TRBD1. Germline V gives CDR1 MNHEY, CDR2 SVGAGI. J was trimmed by 13 bases and V by 8 bases; bases with no gene match: 8. The CDR3 is 12 residues long. CDR3 nucleotide sequence: TGTGCCAGCGGACAGGCGCGGGGTCCCCTCCACTTT. Its translation: CASGQARGPLHF.

The chain joins TRBV11-2 to TRBJ1-2; D is undetermined. Trimming stripped 1 base from V and 12 bases from J, with 9 bases between. In germline, CDR1 is SGHAT, CDR2 FQNNGV. This CDR3 is built from 11 residues. The CDR3 loop is CASSLAGMHTF. The CDR3 DNA is TGTGCCAGCAGCTTAGCAGGAATGCACACCTTC. Supplemented by reference TRBV11-2 and TRBJ1-2, the full variable domain reads EAGVAQSPRYKIIEKRQSVAFWCNPISGHATLYWYQQILGQGPKLLIQFQNNGVVDDSQLPKDRFSAERLKGVDSTLKIQPAKLEDSAVYLCASSLAGMHTFGSGTRLTVV.

The table lists this clone with a count of one. V is TRBV7-9 and J is TRBJ1-2; possibly TRBD1 for D (6 bases). Trimming left V 1 base short and J 7 bases short, with 13 bases between. Germline V lookup: CDR1 SEHNR, CDR2 FQNEAQ (reference sequence). The CDR3 consists of 14 residues. The CDR3 region is CASSLVKQGGGYTF. Written as DNA, the CDR3 is TGTGCCAGCAGCTTAGTAAAACAGGGTGGTGGCTACACCTTC.

The V and J genes are TRBV5-5 and TRBJ2-7, with a weak D call TRBD2 (7 bases). This CDR3 spans 14 amino acids. CDR1 and CDR2 from the germline V gene are SGHKS and YYEKEE (reference sequence). V lost 2 bases, J lost 4 bases, and 13 bases lay in between. The CDR3: CASSLGGVGYEQYF. In DNA form, the CDR3 reads TGTGCCAGCAGCTTAGGGGGGGTAGGTTACGAGCAGTACTTC.

This clone was detected only once. V gene TRBV30 combines with J gene TRBJ2-4, with TRBD2 matching over 11 bases. The CDR3 is 14 amino acids. V was clipped by 4 bases and J by 12 bases; unmatched bases: 11. In germline, CDR1 is GTSNPN, CDR2 SVGIG (reference sequence). CDR3 bases: TGTGCCTGGACGGGTAGCGGGGGGGCCGGGACTCAGTACTTC. This translates into CAWTGSGGAGTQYF.

Here the CDR3 DNA reads TGCGCCAGCAGCTGGGGGTCAGGGGCTGGAAACACCATATATTTT. Amino acids: CASSWGSGAGNTIYF. This sequence joins TRBV5-1 and TRBJ1-3; perhaps TRBD1 as D (6 bases). CDR3 size: 15 residues. V lost 3 bases to trimming and J lost 2 bases, with 12 bases between them. The germline gives CDR1 SGHRS, CDR2 YFSETQ. Combining the CDR3 with reference TRBV5-1 and TRBJ1-3 gives the whole variable domain KAGVTQTPRYLIKTRGQQVTLSCSPISGHRSVSWYQQTPGQGLQFLFEYFSETQRNKGNFPGRFSGRQFSNSRSEMNVSTLELGDSALYLCASSWGSGAGNTIYFGEGSWLTVV.

Turning to this clone: The same CDR3 arises from other DNA sequences in this sample as well. This rearrangement joins TRBV19 to TRBJ1-2, with no clear D. Germline values: CDR1 LNHDA, CDR2 SQIVND (reference sequence). V lost 4 bases and J 6 bases, leaving 6 bases between the germline ends. The CDR3 runs to 11 residues. The CDR3 coding sequence is TGTGCCAGTAGTACGGGTAATGGCTACACCTTC. Protein product: CASSTGNGYTF.

This sequence joins TRBV29-1 and TRBJ2-3; 11 bases line up with TRBD2. The length of the CDR3 is 16 residues. Germline CDR1 reads SQVTM; CDR2 reads ANQGSEA. The ends lost 4 bases at V and 5 bases at J; junction bases unmatched: 11. The chain's CDR3 is CSVARTSGYGGDTQYF. CDR3 nucleotide sequence: TGCAGCGTTGCTAGGACTAGCGGGTACGGGGGAGATACGCAGTATTTT.

A single count supports this clone. The rearrangement joins TRBV5-5 to TRBJ1-3; D ambiguous. From germline, CDR1 is SGHKS and CDR2 YYEKEE (reference sequence). Between the trimmed V and J ends, which lost 3 bases and 2 bases, there was a span of 6 bases. The CDR3 runs 13 residues. As DNA, the CDR3 is TGTGCCAGCAGCTCCAACACTGGAAACACCATATATTTT. Translated, it gives CASSSNTGNTIYF.

The chain carries TRBV7-3 and TRBJ2-1; weak D call: TRBD2 (5 bases). CDR1 and CDR2 (germline): SGHTA, FQGTGA. This CDR3 comprises 12 residues. The germline V and J ends were trimmed by 5 bases and 8 bases, with 10 bases remaining between them. In DNA, the CDR3 is TGTGCCAGCAGCCCCCCCGGGGATGAGCAGTTCTTC. Its translation: CASSPPGDEQFF.